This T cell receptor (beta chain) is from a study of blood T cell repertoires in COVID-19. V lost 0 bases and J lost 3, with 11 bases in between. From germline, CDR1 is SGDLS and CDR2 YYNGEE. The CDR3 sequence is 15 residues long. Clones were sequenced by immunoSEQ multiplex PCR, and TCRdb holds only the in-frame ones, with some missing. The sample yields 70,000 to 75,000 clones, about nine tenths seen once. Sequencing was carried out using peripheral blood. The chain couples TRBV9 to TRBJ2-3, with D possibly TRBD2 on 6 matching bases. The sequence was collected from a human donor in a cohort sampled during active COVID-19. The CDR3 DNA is TGTGCCAGCAGCGTAGCGGAGGGAGTGACAGATACGCAGTATTTT. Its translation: CASSVAEGVTDTQYF.